These 26 T cell receptor beta chains came from one sample sequenced in a study of monozygotic twins with inflammatory bowel disease (dated by TCRdb to about 2019). Library preparation used 5' RACE. The sequencing machine was an Illumina HiSeq 2500. TCRdb reprocessed the reads; each CDR3 protein sequence makes one entry, and DNA is unavailable. This sample's table has entries for approximately 45,000 distinct CDR3 sequences. The top ten hold about 5% of the sample. Sequencing was done on a sample of blood. These receptors originate from a human donor with ulcerative colitis or Crohn's disease, or a healthy co-twin of an affected twin (not recorded which).

The chain links TRBV24-1 to TRBJ1-1; TCRdb outputs TRBD1, but without DNA this stays unchecked. This CDR3 spans 11 amino acids. Germline-derived CDR1 and CDR2 are KGHDR and SFDVKD. This CDR3 is CATSRGTEAFF.

The chain couples TRBV7-2 to TRBJ1-1; absent DNA, TCRdb's TRBD1 call cannot be checked. Germline V gene lookup returns CDR1 SGHTA and CDR2 FQGNSA. The CDR3 is 16 residues long. This CDR3 reads CASSLDAGTGNTEAFF.

CDR3 amino acids: CASSPRDRPANTGELFF. The rearrangement joins TRBV5-4 to TRBJ2-2; TCRdb proposes TRBD1, but this gene call is untestable without DNA. The CDR3 sequence is 17 residues long. Germline CDR1 SGHNT, CDR2 YYREEE (reference sequence).

This rearrangement joins TRBV20-1 to TRBJ2-7; the D call from TCRdb, TRBD2, cannot be confirmed without DNA. There are 13 residues in the CDR3. Germline-derived CDR1 and CDR2 are DFQATT and SNEGSKA (reference sequence). CDR3 region: CSANYMREYEQYF.

The rearrangement joins TRBV4-1 to TRBJ1-4. In germline, CDR1 is MGHRA, CDR2 YSYEKL. The CDR3 consists of 16 residues. This CDR3 is CASSQAPGPSNEKLFF.

The V call is TRBV5-5, the J call TRBJ1-1. Germline loops: CDR1 SGHKS, CDR2 YYEKEE (reference sequence). This CDR3 is built from 16 residues. CDR3 sequence reads: CASSLVWVQEGTEAFF.

The chain uses TRBV28 and TRBJ1-2; TCRdb proposes TRBD1, but this gene call is untestable without DNA. CDR3 length: 13 amino acids. Germline-derived CDR1 and CDR2 are MDHEN and SYDVKM. The CDR3 protein is CASSETGRHGYTF.

The chain joins TRBV20-1 to TRBJ2-7; lacking DNA, the TRBD1 call made by TCRdb goes unchecked. This CDR3 is 12 amino acids long. Germline-derived CDR1 and CDR2 are DFQATT and SNEGSKA (reference sequence). The chain's CDR3 is CSANTGVREQYF.

The V call is TRBV5-1, the J call TRBJ2-7. Germline V gives CDR1 SGHRS, CDR2 YFSETQ. There are 13 residues in the CDR3. This chain's CDR3 is CASRPDLDYEQYF.

This sequence joins TRBV6-5 and TRBJ2-6; TCRdb returns TRBD2, unconfirmable since there is no DNA. The CDR3 is 19 residues long. Germline-derived CDR1 and CDR2 are MNHEY and SVGAGI. The CDR3: CASSYSTRELRSGANVLTF.

The rearrangement uses TRBV7-3 and TRBJ2-6. The CDR3 is made up of 14 amino acids. Per germline, CDR1 SGHTA and CDR2 FQGTGA. CDR3 residues: CASSLKPGANVLTF. Based on the CDR3 plus reference TRBV7-3 and TRBJ2-6, the full variable domain is GAGVSQTPSNKVTEKGKYVELRCDPISGHTALYWYRQSLGQGPEFLIYFQGTGAADDSGLPNDRFFAVRPEGSVSTLKIQRTERGDSAVYLCASSLKPGANVLTFGAGSRLTVL.

The chain combines TRBV19 with TRBJ1-2; TCRdb outputs TRBD1, but without DNA this stays unchecked. This CDR3 spans 13 amino acids. Germline loops: CDR1 LNHDA, CDR2 SQIVND (reference sequence). The CDR3 protein is CASSFRQSYGYTF.

The rearrangement links TRBV15 to TRBJ1-1. Germline values: CDR1 LNHNV, CDR2 YYDKDF (reference sequence). The CDR3 consists of 13 residues. CDR3: CATGAGTNTEAFF.

The chain couples TRBV5-1 to TRBJ2-2; TCRdb's D call of TRBD2 is untestable without DNA. The CDR3 runs 14 residues. Germline lookup yields CDR1 SGHRS and CDR2 YFSETQ. The CDR3: CASSLRERAGELFF.

This sequence joins TRBV25-1 and TRBJ2-2. The CDR3 covers 12 residues. Looked up from germline, CDR1 is MGHDK and CDR2 is SYGVNS. The CDR3 region is CASTVGTGELFF.

This CDR3 reads CATSRESGGYGYTF. The J gene is TRBJ1-2, the V gene TRBV15; TCRdb lists TRBD1, though no DNA is available to test this call. This CDR3 has 14 amino acids. From germline, CDR1 is LNHNV and CDR2 YYDKDF (reference sequence).

V gene TRBV2 combines with J gene TRBJ2-2; the D gene TCRdb calls, TRBD1, cannot be checked with no DNA. The CDR3 runs 14 residues. In germline, CDR1 is SNHLY, CDR2 FYNNEI. The CDR3 sequence: CASSLDRGTGELFF.

The chain has TRBV5-1 and TRBJ1-1; TCRdb designates TRBD1, a call that cannot be tested without DNA. Per germline, CDR1 SGHRS and CDR2 YFSETQ. This CDR3 has 16 residues. The chain's CDR3 is CASSSTQGRGNTEAFF.

The chain couples TRBV7-2 to TRBJ1-1; TCRdb's D gene call, TRBD1, goes unchecked for lack of DNA. The CDR3 runs 14 residues. The germline V gene has CDR1 SGHTA and CDR2 FQGNSA. The CDR3 reads CASSSQGRDTEAFF.

The chain uses TRBV27 and TRBJ2-3; TCRdb selects TRBD1, and the lack of DNA leaves this call unchecked. The CDR3 extends over 17 amino acids. Germline CDR1 is MNHEY and CDR2 is SMNVEV (reference sequence). The CDR3 reads CASRTLTDYTSTDTQYF.

The V and J genes are TRBV6-2 or TRBV6-3 and TRBJ2-5; TCRdb outputs TRBD2, but without DNA this stays unchecked. This CDR3 comprises 15 residues. Germline CDR1 reads MNHEY; CDR2 reads SVGEGT. The CDR3 is CASSRPQSYQETQYF.

The rearrangement uses TRBV6-1 and TRBJ2-7. Germline CDR1 reads MNHNS; CDR2 reads SASEGT. This CDR3 is built from 15 residues. This CDR3 reads CASSGPDKASYEQYF.

The chain links TRBV7-9 to TRBJ1-5; TCRdb proposes TRBD1, but this gene call is untestable without DNA. CDR3 length: 14 amino acids. Germline CDR1 SEHNR, CDR2 FQNEAQ (reference sequence). The CDR3 sequence is CASSLGTGHQPQHF.

The chain uses TRBV7-2 and TRBJ2-3; TCRdb lists TRBD1, though no DNA is available to test this call. Germline assignment: CDR1 SGHTA and CDR2 FQGNSA. The CDR3 is 15 residues long. The CDR3 sequence is CASSPGTGLTDTQYF.

This chain's CDR3 is CAISVSGIGEPQHF. The chain joins TRBV10-3 to TRBJ1-5. Germline CDR1 and CDR2: ENHRY and SYGVKD. The CDR3 consists of 14 residues.

This chain connects TRBV5-1 to TRBJ2-3; TCRdb designates TRBD2, a call that cannot be tested without DNA. CDR1 SGHRS and CDR2 YFSETQ come from the germline V gene. The CDR3 runs 15 residues. The CDR3: CASSLAAPPTDTQYF. The full variable domain, in which reference TRBV5-1 and TRBJ2-3 provide the parts outside the CDR3, is KAGVTQTPRYLIKTRGQQVTLSCSPISGHRSVSWYQQTPGQGLQFLFEYFSETQRNKGNFPGRFSGRQFSNSRSEMNVSTLELGDSALYLCASSLAAPPTDTQYFGPGTRLTVL.